One and the same sample provided the 30 T cell receptor beta chains below, sequenced in a study of PD-1 blockade in classical Hodgkin lymphoma. Repertoires were generated with immunoSEQ multiplex PCR, while TCRdb's copy carries only in-frame clones and drops some. This table has approximately 150,000 clones, less than 80% appearing once. Every patient was affected by relapse after autologous stem cell transplantation, while exposure to brentuximab vedotin was not uniform. The source material was peripheral blood mononuclear cells (PBMCs), sampled before the second cycle of nivolumab. The receptors stem from a human donor with classical Hodgkin lymphoma.

The chain joins TRBV9 to TRBJ1-2, with a tentative D call TRBD1 (6 bases). This CDR3 has 16 residues. CDR1 and CDR2 (germline): SGDLS, YYNGEE. V was cut by 1 base and J by 4 bases, with 17 bases left in between. The CDR3 region has the DNA TGTGCCAGCAGCGTACCCCTAACACAGGGTGGCTATGGCTACACCTTC. It yields the protein CASSVPLTQGGYGYTF.

The chain carries TRBV5-4 and TRBJ1-2; the D gene is possibly TRBD1 (5 bases). Germline V CDR1 and CDR2: SGHNT, YYREEE (reference sequence). This CDR3 is 17 amino acids long. V was trimmed by 0 bases and J by 1 base, leaving 16 bases between them. CDR3 coding DNA: TGTGCCAGCAGCTTGGGGGGACTAGGGGTGATTAACTATGGCTACACCTTC. Translation: CASSLGGLGVINYGYTF.

This chain uses TRBV9 with TRBJ1-1; tentatively, D is TRBD1 (5 bases). The V and J ends lost 3 bases and 1 base respectively, with 10 bases between them. This CDR3 comprises 14 residues. The V gene's germline CDR1 is SGDLS and CDR2 YYNGEE. CDR3: CASSAYQGNTEAFF. CDR3 coding DNA: TGTGCCAGCAGCGCATATCAGGGGAACACTGAAGCTTTCTTT.

This clone was counted a few times. The J gene is TRBJ2-5, the V gene TRBV5-6; tentatively, D is TRBD1 or TRBD2 (5 bases each). V lost 4 bases to trimming and J lost 5 bases, with 12 bases between them. Germline CDR1 is SGHDT and CDR2 is YYEEEE. This CDR3 is 13 amino acids long. The CDR3 spells CASSGGSRETQYF. CDR3 DNA: TGTGCCAGCAGCGGGGGATCACGGGAGACCCAGTACTTC. Full variable domain (missing parts from reference TRBV5-6 and TRBJ2-5): DAGVTQSPTHLIKTRGQQVTLRCSPKSGHDTVSWYQQALGQGPQFIFQYYEEEERQRGNFPDRFSGHQFPNYSSELNVNALLLGDSALYLCASSGGSRETQYFGPGTRLLVL.

The chain is built from TRBV6-5 and TRBJ2-1; TRBD2 matches 7 bases. CDR3 length: 14 residues. Looked up from germline, CDR1 is MNHEY and CDR2 is SVGAGI. With 4 bases clipped from V and 7 bases from J, the junction kept 7 bases outside the gene matches. In DNA, the CDR3 is TGTGCCAGCAGTTTACCGGGACTAATGAATGAGCAGTTCTTC. Translating gives CASSLPGLMNEQFF.

The chain employs TRBV4-2 and TRBJ2-7; 12 bases fit TRBD2. The V segment lost 4 bases and the J segment 0 bases; nucleotides outside the gene matches: 4. Germline V CDR1 and CDR2: LGHNA, YNFKEQ. This CDR3 is 16 amino acids long. CDR3 in amino acids: CASSPGLAGTSYEQYF. As DNA, the CDR3 is TGTGCCAGCAGCCCTGGACTAGCGGGAACCTCCTACGAGCAGTACTTC.

The sample holds a few counts of this clone. The rearrangement uses TRBV18 and TRBJ1-3; D is perhaps TRBD1 (6 bases). CDR3 length equals 13 residues. The germline gives CDR1 KGHSH, CDR2 LQKENI. Trimming pared 3 bases from V and 7 bases from J, leaving 10 bases between. The CDR3 DNA sequence: TGTGCCAGCTCACCTTCCCAGGGGAACACCATATATTTT. Its protein product is CASSPSQGNTIYF.

The chain combines TRBV7-3 with TRBJ2-3; 9 bases align to TRBD2. V was pared by 5 bases and J by 5 bases, with 8 bases of the junction left unmatched. Germline lookup yields CDR1 SGHTA and CDR2 FQGTGA. This CDR3 is 15 amino acids long. CDR3: CASSIRTSVLDTQYF. The DNA for the CDR3 is TGTGCCAGCAGCATACGGACTAGCGTTTTAGATACGCAGTATTTT.

The J gene is TRBJ1-3, the V gene TRBV7-2; 7 nucleotides align to TRBD1. Germline V gene data show CDR1 as SGHTA and CDR2 as FQGNSA. The J segment lost 2 bases and the V segment lost 5 bases, leaving 6 bases of the junction unmatched. This CDR3 contains 15 residues. CDR3 protein: CASSIQGGAGNTIYF. DNA of the CDR3: TGTGCCAGCAGCATCCAGGGGGGGGCTGGAAACACCATATATTTT.

The rearrangement uses TRBV10-3 and TRBJ1-2, with a weak D call TRBD1 (5 bases). The V end lost 0 bases, the J end lost 7 bases, and 12 bases lay between the germline ends. Germline V CDR1 and CDR2: ENHRY, SYGVKD. There are 14 residues in the CDR3. The CDR3 region is CAISESNRFGGYTF. The CDR3 DNA reads as TGTGCCATCAGTGAGTCGAACAGGTTTGGTGGCTACACCTTC.

J is TRBJ2-1 and V is TRBV7-2, with D perhaps given as TRBD1 or TRBD2 (5 bases each). The CDR3 length is 15 residues. Germline V gene sequence: CDR1 SGHTA, CDR2 FQGNSA. V was cut by 1 base and J by 9 bases, with 16 bases left in between. The chain's CDR3 is CASSLDGNSGGEQFF. CDR3 coding DNA: TGTGCCAGCAGCTTAGACGGGAATAGTGGGGGTGAGCAGTTCTTC. Variable domain in full (rest from reference TRBV7-2 and TRBJ2-1): GAGVSQSPSNKVTEKGKDVELRCDPISGHTALYWYRQSLGQGLEFLIYFQGNSAPDKSGLPSDRFSAERTGGSVSTLTIQRTQQEDSAVYLCASSLDGNSGGEQFFGPGTRLTVL.

The chain uses TRBV19 and TRBJ2-2; TRBD2 matches 7 bases. The CDR3 spans 16 residues. Trimming at V came to 3 bases and at J to 3 bases, leaving 7 bases not matched to a gene. Germline CDR1 LNHDA, CDR2 SQIVND (reference sequence). The DNA of the CDR3 is TGTGCCAGTAGTATCAGGGCGCGGGGGTACACCGGGGAGCTGTTTTTT. This gives the protein CASSIRARGYTGELFF.

The genes are TRBV9 and TRBJ2-7; tentatively, D is TRBD1 (6 bases). Germline V gene sequence: CDR1 SGDLS, CDR2 YYNGEE. Trimming pared 6 bases from V and 1 base from J, leaving 17 bases between. The CDR3 sequence is 15 residues long. This CDR3 is CASTRPDRRSYEQYF. The CDR3 DNA reads as TGTGCCAGCACCCGTCCCGACAGGAGATCCTACGAGCAGTACTTC. Drawing the rest from reference TRBV9 and TRBJ2-7, the complete variable domain is DSGVTQTPKHLITATGQRVTLRCSPRSGDLSVYWYQQSLDQGLQFLIQYYNGEERAKGNILERFSAQQFPDLHSELNLSSLELGDSALYFCASTRPDRRSYEQYFGPGTRLTVT.

The genes are TRBV7-9 and TRBJ1-6; 7 nucleotides match TRBD1. Germline V gene sequence: CDR1 SEHNR, CDR2 FQNEAQ (reference sequence). This CDR3 has 15 residues. V lost 1 base to trimming and J lost 5 bases; unmatched junction nucleotides: 2. DNA of the CDR3: TGTGCCAGCAGCTTAGGTGGGACAGATAATTCACCCCTCCACTTT. Protein sequence: CASSLGGTDNSPLHF.

The count of this clone is one. This chain connects TRBV10-3 to TRBJ2-7; 7 bases are a match to TRBD2. The CDR3 sequence is 14 residues long. The germline V gene encodes CDR1 ENHRY and CDR2 SYGVKD. Trimming removed 10 bases from V and 2 bases from J; junction bases left unmatched: 11. CDR3 DNA: TGTGCCAGCAACCCCAGCGGGGTAACCTACGAGCAGTACTTC. The encoded protein is CASNPSGVTYEQYF.

V is TRBV5-1 and J is TRBJ2-5; 11 nucleotides agree with TRBD2. TRBJ2-7 explains the end of the DNA better; the J call may be wrong. Germline V gene data show CDR1 as SGHRS and CDR2 as YFSETQ. The CDR3 extends over 16 amino acids. CDR3 sequence: CASSLAETSGTYEQYF. Here the CDR3 DNA reads TGCGCCAGCAGCTTGGCCGAGACTAGCGGGACCTACGAGCAGTACTTC.

The rearrangement uses TRBV7-2 and TRBJ1-1; D gene ambiguous. V lost 3 bases, J lost 1 base, and 6 bases lay in between. The germline V gene has CDR1 SGHTA and CDR2 FQGNSA. The CDR3 has 13 residues. The CDR3 DNA reads TGTGCCAGCAGCTTTGAGGCGAACACTGAAGCTTTCTTT. Translating gives CASSFEANTEAFF.

This clone has only one observation. The genes are TRBV6-4 and TRBJ2-1; D is unresolved. The CDR3 is 15 residues long. V was clipped by 3 bases and J by 1 base, with 10 bases between them. CDR1 and CDR2 from the germline V gene are MRHNA and SNTAGT. CDR3 bases: TGTGCCAGCAGTGAGGGAAGCAGTTCCTACAATGAGCAGTTCTTC. Amino acid sequence: CASSEGSSSYNEQFF.

The V gene is TRBV6-5, the J gene TRBJ1-2; 9 positions agree with TRBD1. In germline, CDR1 is MNHEY, CDR2 SVGAGI. The CDR3 spans 13 residues. J lost 7 bases, V lost 2 bases, and 2 bases had no gene match. CDR3 nucleotide sequence: TGTGCCAGCAGTTACGGGACAGGGTTTGGCTACACCTTC. Encoded protein: CASSYGTGFGYTF.

The chain uses TRBV7-2 and TRBJ1-1; D is undetermined. Germline values: CDR1 SGHTA, CDR2 FQGNSA. V lost 5 bases and J lost 4, with 14 bases in between. The CDR3 has 14 amino acids. The DNA for the CDR3 is TGTGCCAGCAGCAATCGGCCCCGGCCCACTGAAGCTTTCTTT. As protein: CASSNRPRPTEAFF.

In DNA form, the CDR3 reads TGTGCCAGCAGCCCCATCAGTGGGTCCTACGAGCAGTACTTC. Its protein is CASSPISGSYEQYF. The chain joins TRBV9 to TRBJ2-7; D gene uncertain. Germline CDR1 SGDLS, CDR2 YYNGEE. Trimming took off 4 bases at V and 1 base at J, with 12 bases between the two ends. The CDR3 loop spans 14 amino acids.

CDR3 DNA sequence: TGTGCCAGCAGCGTCAGACTAGCGGGGGACACAGATACGCAGTATTTT. This translates into CASSVRLAGDTDTQYF. J is TRBJ2-3 and V is TRBV9; 12 bases agree with TRBD2. CDR1 SGDLS and CDR2 YYNGEE come from the germline V gene. V lost 2 bases, J lost 2 bases, and 3 bases stayed unmatched. This CDR3 is 16 amino acids long. The variable domain in full, with the rest retrieved from reference TRBV9 and TRBJ2-3, is DSGVTQTPKHLITATGQRVTLRCSPRSGDLSVYWYQQSLDQGLQFLIQYYNGEERAKGNILERFSAQQFPDLHSELNLSSLELGDSALYFCASSVRLAGDTDTQYFGPGTRLTVL.

A single count supports this clone. V usage is TRBV4-1 and J usage is TRBJ2-1, with a weak D call TRBD2 (6 bases). Trimming cost V 1 base and J 5 bases, with 15 bases left between them. Germline assignment: CDR1 MGHRA and CDR2 YSYEKL. This CDR3 comprises 16 residues. CDR3 sequence: CASSQVWGRRNNEQFF. The DNA for the CDR3 is TGCGCCAGCAGCCAAGTATGGGGGAGGAGAAACAATGAGCAGTTCTTC.

The chain links TRBV5-1 to TRBJ2-2; D uncertain. The CDR3 sequence is 16 residues long. The V end was cut by 2 bases, the J end by 0 bases, with 11 bases between. Germline CDR1 SGHRS, CDR2 YFSETQ. The CDR3 is CASSLRWVANTGELFF. In nucleotides, the CDR3 is TGCGCCAGCAGCTTAAGATGGGTAGCGAACACCGGGGAGCTGTTTTTT. Complete variable domain (other parts from reference TRBV5-1 and TRBJ2-2): KAGVTQTPRYLIKTRGQQVTLSCSPISGHRSVSWYQQTPGQGLQFLFEYFSETQRNKGNFPGRFSGRQFSNSRSEMNVSTLELGDSALYLCASSLRWVANTGELFFGEGSRLTVL.

The rearrangement joins TRBV7-2 to TRBJ2-1, with a weak D call TRBD1 (8 bases). There are 15 residues in the CDR3. Trimming left V 5 bases short and J 5 bases short, with 16 bases between. Germline CDR1 reads SGHTA; CDR2 reads FQGNSA. CDR3 sequence (DNA): TGTGCCAGCAGCCTCGACAGGGGACTACACAATGAGCAGTTCTTC. Translation: CASSLDRGLHNEQFF. Based on the CDR3 plus reference TRBV7-2 and TRBJ2-1, the full variable domain is GAGVSQSPSNKVTEKGKDVELRCDPISGHTALYWYRQSLGQGLEFLIYFQGNSAPDKSGLPSDRFSAERTGGSVSTLTIQRTQQEDSAVYLCASSLDRGLHNEQFFGPGTRLTVL.

In its sample, this clone was seen a few times. This chain joins TRBV19 and TRBJ1-3; 7 positions match TRBD1. CDR3 length: 14 amino acids. V shed 5 bases and J 0 bases; nucleotides not matched to a gene: 1. The V gene's germline CDR1 is LNHDA and CDR2 SQIVND (reference sequence). The DNA for the CDR3 is TGTGCCAGTAGTGACAGGGACTCTGGAAACACCATATATTTT. This sequence encodes CASSDRDSGNTIYF.

The table lists this clone with a few counts. The chain is built from TRBV2 and TRBJ1-1; D is uncertain. Trimming left V 3 bases short and J 8 bases short, with 10 bases between. Germline values: CDR1 SNHLY, CDR2 FYNNEI. This CDR3 spans 12 amino acids. The CDR3 region has the DNA TGTGCCAGCAGTGATTCGGGCCCCGAAGCTTTCTTT. Translation gives CASSDSGPEAFF.

CDR3: CASSHPNSGGALDEQFF. The CDR3 coding sequence is TGTGCCAGCAGCCACCCGAATAGCGGGGGGGCTCTGGATGAGCAGTTCTTC. The V gene is TRBV4-2, the J gene TRBJ2-1, with 11 bases lining up with TRBD2. V lost 3 bases, J lost 8 bases, and 12 bases stayed unmatched. This CDR3 is 17 amino acids long. Germline loops: CDR1 LGHNA, CDR2 YNFKEQ.

The rearrangement joins TRBV9 to TRBJ2-7, with TRBD1 as a possible D gene (5 bases). Trimming took off 3 bases at V and 3 bases at J, with 19 bases between the two ends. Germline values: CDR1 SGDLS, CDR2 YYNGEE. This CDR3 region has 16 residues. The CDR3 reads CASSALGAGPYYEQYF. CDR3 coding DNA: TGTGCCAGCAGCGCATTAGGGGCCGGGCCCTACTACGAGCAGTACTTC.

This clone was counted a single time. The chain employs TRBV18 and TRBJ2-7; 7 bases match TRBD2. This CDR3 has 15 residues. V was pared by 1 base and J by 0 bases, with 3 bases of the junction left unmatched. CDR1 is KGHSH, CDR2 LQKENI, per germline. CDR3 protein: CASSPLAGRSYEQYF. Written as DNA, the CDR3 is TGTGCCAGCTCACCACTAGCGGGCCGCTCCTACGAGCAGTACTTC.